These 6 T cell receptor beta chains originate from one sample sequenced in a study of T cell responses to AZD1222 COVID-19 vaccine (dated by TCRdb to about 2021). Libraries came from the immunoSEQ multiplex PCR assay. The immuneACCESS repertoire file appears here via TCRdb, limited to in-frame rearrangements. These files lack a portion of the clones; in checked studies, under half of the deficit traces to unresolved V genes, and the cause of the others is not known. In this sample the table shows fewer than 90,000 clones, about nine tenths of which occur a single time. The ten biggest clones cover roughly 24% of the sample. The time point label of this sample denotes: baseline before first vaccination. Sample: peripheral blood, taken on day 0 of AZD1222 vaccination. The receptors come from an adult in good health.

The V and J genes are TRBV13 and TRBJ1-2, with D possibly TRBD1 on 6 matching bases. Germline-derived CDR1 and CDR2 are PRHDT and FYEKMQ (reference sequence). Deletions cut 0 bases from V and 4 bases from J, with 15 bases between. CDR3 length equals 16 residues. The DNA of the CDR3 is TGTGCCAGCAGCTTAGGGGCGACAGGACGCCTCTATGGCTACACCTTC. Its translation: CASSLGATGRLYGYTF.

This chain connects TRBV20-1 to TRBJ2-2; D tentatively reads TRBD1 or TRBD2 (5 bases each). V was shortened by 3 bases and J by 1 base, with 12 bases between the two germline ends. The CDR3 has 15 amino acids. Per germline, CDR1 DFQATT and CDR2 SNEGSKA (reference sequence). The CDR3 is CSASRLGRNTGELFF. In DNA form, the CDR3 reads TGCAGTGCTAGTCGCTTGGGACGGAACACCGGGGAGCTGTTTTTT.

The rearrangement links TRBV9 to TRBJ1-1; unclear D gene. Looked up from germline, CDR1 is SGDLS and CDR2 is YYNGEE. Trimming took off 0 bases at V and 8 bases at J, with 11 bases between the two ends. CDR3 size: 13 residues. The CDR3 DNA is TGTGCCAGCAGCGTAGTGGAGGGTTCCGAAGCTTTCTTT. Protein product: CASSVVEGSEAFF.

This clone has more than one count but fewer than ten. CDR3 sequence (DNA): TGTGCCAGTAGTATCCTCCTCCGGAAATCGGGTGTCGGCACTGAAGCTTTCTTT. It encodes CASSILLRKSGVGTEAFF. The V call is TRBV19, the J call TRBJ1-1, with unresolved D. This CDR3 region has 18 residues. Trimming took 3 bases from V and 4 from J, leaving 24 bases between them. Germline V CDR1 and CDR2: LNHDA, SQIVND (reference sequence).

V and J are TRBV6-4 and TRBJ2-3, with a possible D match to TRBD2 (6 bases). The V gene lost 6 bases and the J gene lost 0 bases, with 10 bases spanning the gap. The V gene's germline CDR1 is MRHNA and CDR2 SNTAGT. The CDR3 length is 14 residues. The CDR3 DNA follows: TGTGCCAGCAGCAGAGGACTAAGCACAGATACGCAGTATTTT. It codes for CASSRGLSTDTQYF.

The rearrangement joins TRBV4-1 to TRBJ2-3, with TRBD1 matching 7 bases. V lost 1 base to trimming and J lost 5 bases; unmatched junction nucleotides: 9. The germline V gene has CDR1 MGHRA and CDR2 YSYEKL. There are 16 residues in the CDR3. CDR3 sequence: CASSQGQTGFKDTQYF. CDR3 coding DNA: TGCGCCAGCAGCCAAGGCCAGACAGGGTTTAAAGATACGCAGTATTTT.